The TCR beta chain described here comes from a study of blood T cell repertoires in COVID-19. The CDR3 runs to 13 residues. Between the trimmed V and J ends, which lost 5 bases and 6 bases, there was a span of 13 bases. Germline CDR1 reads SEHNR; CDR2 reads FQNEAQ (reference sequence). Only one count was recorded for this clone. Sequenced by immunoSEQ multiplex PCR; TCRdb stores in-frame clones only, minus some. The sample lists about 230,000 clones, around 88% seen once, with about 2.5% in the top ten. Sequences were obtained from PBMCs or T cells enriched from blood (not recorded which). V and J are TRBV7-9 and TRBJ1-1; the D is unclear. This sequence originates from a woman in her thirties or forties with acute COVID-19. CDR3 sequence (DNA): TGTGCCAGCAGCCCGGTGAGGGAATCTGAAGCTTTCTTT. Its translation: CASSPVRESEAFF.